The text below deals with one T cell receptor beta chain. Its target is not known. The data stem from a study of CD8+CD57+ T cells in acquired aplastic anemia. Study context: Sorted CD4+ and CD8+ cell DNA averaged about 3 ug. General study findings and limits: Patient and control CD8+ Simpson's diversity was not significantly different.

Genomic DNA constituted the template upon which TCR beta VDJ and CDR3 profiling was performed. TCRdb reprocessed the reads with MiXCR, giving one entry per CDR3 protein. The table lists about 190,000 distinct CDR3 sequences, 64% of them singletons, with 35% to 55% in the top ten. J lost 3 bases, V lost 5 bases, and 5 bases had no gene match. Germline-derived CDR1 and CDR2 are MNHNY and SVGAGI (reference sequence). The CDR3 is 14 amino acids. The chain combines TRBV6-6 with TRBJ2-3; 7 positions match TRBD2. The origin of this receptor is a human donor with severe aplastic anemia or a healthy control (not recorded which). Sequencing input: sorted CD4+, CD8+, or CD8+CD57+ T cells (not recorded which) from PBMCs. The CDR3 DNA is TGTGCCAGCAGTCAAGCGGGGATAACAGATACGCAGTATTTT. This translates into CASSQAGITDTQYF.